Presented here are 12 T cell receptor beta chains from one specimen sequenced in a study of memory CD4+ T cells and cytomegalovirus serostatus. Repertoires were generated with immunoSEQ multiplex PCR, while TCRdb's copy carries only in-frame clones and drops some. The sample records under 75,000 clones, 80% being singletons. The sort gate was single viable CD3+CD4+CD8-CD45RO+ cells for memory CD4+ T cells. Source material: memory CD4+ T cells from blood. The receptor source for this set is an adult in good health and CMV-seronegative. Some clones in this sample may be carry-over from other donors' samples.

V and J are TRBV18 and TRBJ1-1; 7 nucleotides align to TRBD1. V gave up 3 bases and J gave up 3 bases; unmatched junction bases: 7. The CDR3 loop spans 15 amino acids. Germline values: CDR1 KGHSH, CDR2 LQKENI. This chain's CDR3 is CASSPPGQVDTEAFF. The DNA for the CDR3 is TGTGCCAGCTCACCCCCCGGACAGGTAGACACTGAAGCTTTCTTT. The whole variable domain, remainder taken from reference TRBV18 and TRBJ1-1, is NAGVMQNPRHLVRRRGQEARLRCSPMKGHSHVYWYRQLPEEGLKFMVYLQKENIIDESGMPKERFSAEFPKEGPSILRIQQVVRGDSAAYFCASSPPGQVDTEAFFGQGTRLTVV.

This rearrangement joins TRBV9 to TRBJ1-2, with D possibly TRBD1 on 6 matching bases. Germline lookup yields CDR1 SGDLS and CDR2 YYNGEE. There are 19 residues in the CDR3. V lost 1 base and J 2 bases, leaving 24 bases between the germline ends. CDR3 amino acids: CASSVRPVYFGQGNYGYTF. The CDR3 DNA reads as TGTGCCAGCAGCGTACGCCCAGTATATTTTGGTCAGGGGAACTATGGCTACACCTTC.

The CDR3 protein is CASSLMSEQYF. CDR3 nucleotide sequence: TGTGCCAGCAGCTTGATGAGCGAGCAGTACTTC. The chain couples TRBV5-4 to TRBJ2-7; D gene uncertain. CDR3 length equals 11 residues. The V gene's germline CDR1 is SGHNT and CDR2 YYREEE (reference sequence). Trimming pared 1 base from V and 6 bases from J, leaving 5 bases between.

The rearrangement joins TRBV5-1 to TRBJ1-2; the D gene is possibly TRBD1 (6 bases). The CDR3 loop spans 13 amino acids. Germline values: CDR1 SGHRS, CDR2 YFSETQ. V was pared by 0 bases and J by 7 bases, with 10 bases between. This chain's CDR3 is CASSLEGVVGYTF. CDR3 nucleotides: TGCGCCAGCAGCTTGGAGGGGGTCGTTGGCTACACCTTC. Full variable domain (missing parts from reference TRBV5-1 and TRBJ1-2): KAGVTQTPRYLIKTRGQQVTLSCSPISGHRSVSWYQQTPGQGLQFLFEYFSETQRNKGNFPGRFSGRQFSNSRSEMNVSTLELGDSALYLCASSLEGVVGYTFGSGTRLTVV.

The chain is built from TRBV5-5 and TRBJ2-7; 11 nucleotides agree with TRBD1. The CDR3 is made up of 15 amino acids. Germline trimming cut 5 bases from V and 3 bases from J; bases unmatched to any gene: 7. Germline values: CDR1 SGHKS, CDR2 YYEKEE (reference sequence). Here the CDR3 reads CASSVLGTGGYEQYF. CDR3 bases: TGTGCCAGCAGTGTCCTGGGGACAGGGGGCTACGAGCAGTACTTC.

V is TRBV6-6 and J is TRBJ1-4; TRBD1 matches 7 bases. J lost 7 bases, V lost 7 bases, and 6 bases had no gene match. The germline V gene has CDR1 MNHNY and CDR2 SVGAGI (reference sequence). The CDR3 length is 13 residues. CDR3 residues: CASTVRDSEKLFF. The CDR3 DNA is TGTGCCAGCACCGTCCGGGACAGTGAAAAACTGTTTTTT.

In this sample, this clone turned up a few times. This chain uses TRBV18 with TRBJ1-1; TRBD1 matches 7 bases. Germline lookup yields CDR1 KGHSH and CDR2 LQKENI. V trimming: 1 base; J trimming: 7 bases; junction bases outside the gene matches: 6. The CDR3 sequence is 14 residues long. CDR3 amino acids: CASSPRQGGGEAFF. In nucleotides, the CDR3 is TGTGCCAGCTCACCACGACAGGGAGGTGGTGAAGCTTTCTTT.

The CDR3 DNA reads TGTGCCATCAGTGAGTCGGTAGTATCCGGGACAGCTAAAGGCAATCAGCCCCAGCATTTT. Its protein product is CAISESVVSGTAKGNQPQHF. The V gene is TRBV10-3, the J gene TRBJ1-5; TRBD1 aligns across 7 bases. V trimming: 0 bases; J trimming: 2 bases; junction bases outside the gene matches: 16. This CDR3 has 20 residues. The germline gives CDR1 ENHRY, CDR2 SYGVKD.

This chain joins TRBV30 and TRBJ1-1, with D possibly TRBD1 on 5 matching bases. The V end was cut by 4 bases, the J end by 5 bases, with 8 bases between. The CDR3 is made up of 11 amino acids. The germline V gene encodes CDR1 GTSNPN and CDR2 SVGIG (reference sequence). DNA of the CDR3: TGTGCCTGGACAGGGTGGACTGAAGCTTTCTTT. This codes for CAWTGWTEAFF. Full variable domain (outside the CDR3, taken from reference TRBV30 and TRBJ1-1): SQTIHQWPATLVQPVGSPLSLECTVEGTSNPNLYWYRQAAGRGLQLLFYSVGIGQISSEVPQNLSASRPQDRQFILSSKKLLLSDSGFYLCAWTGWTEAFFGQGTRLTVV.

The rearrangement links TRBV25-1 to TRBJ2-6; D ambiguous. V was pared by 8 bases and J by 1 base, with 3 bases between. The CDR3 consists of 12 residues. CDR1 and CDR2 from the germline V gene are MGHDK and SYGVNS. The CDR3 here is CASVSGANVLTF. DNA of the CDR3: TGTGCCAGCGTATCTGGGGCCAACGTCCTGACTTTC.

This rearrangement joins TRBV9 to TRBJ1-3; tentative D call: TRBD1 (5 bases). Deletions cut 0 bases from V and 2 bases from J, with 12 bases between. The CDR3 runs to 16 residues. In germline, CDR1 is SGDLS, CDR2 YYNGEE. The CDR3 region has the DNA TGTGCCAGCAGCGTAGCGTTTCAGGGCCCTGGAAACACCATATATTTT. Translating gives CASSVAFQGPGNTIYF.

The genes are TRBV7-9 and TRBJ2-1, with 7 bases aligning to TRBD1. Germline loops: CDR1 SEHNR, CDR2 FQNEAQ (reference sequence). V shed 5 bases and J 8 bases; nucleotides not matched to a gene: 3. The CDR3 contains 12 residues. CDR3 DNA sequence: TGTGCCAGCAGCGTGACAGGGTATGAGCAGTTCTTC. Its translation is CASSVTGYEQFF.